A single sample is the source of the 12 T cell receptor beta chains below, sequenced in a study of blood T cell repertoires in COVID-19. The data were produced by immunoSEQ multiplex PCR, yet TCRdb's version contains in-frame clones alone and is incomplete. This sample carries a few hundred thousand clones, 70% to 85% of them seen once, and the ten largest clones take roughly 3.5%. The source material was PBMCs or T cells enriched from blood (not recorded which). The receptors stem from a woman aged 60-70 years who had recovered from COVID-19.

V is TRBV7-7 and J is TRBJ2-5; possible D gene TRBD2, 6 bases. Trimming shortened V by 5 bases and J by 9 bases, and 19 bases separated the two germline ends. The germline CDR1 and CDR2 sequences are SSHAT and FNYEAQ (reference sequence). There are 14 residues in the CDR3. This CDR3 reads CASSSTGSPGAQYF. CDR3 nucleotides: TGTGCCAGCAGCAGTACCGGGAGCCCTGGCGCCCAGTACTTC.

This clone has just a few counts. This chain links TRBV5-1 with TRBJ1-6; D uncertain. The V end was cut by 0 bases, the J end by 3 bases, with 10 bases between. This CDR3 has 16 residues. The germline CDR1 and CDR2 sequences are SGHRS and YFSETQ. CDR3 in amino acids: CASSLDDNRYNSPLHF. In DNA form, the CDR3 reads TGCGCCAGCAGCTTGGATGACAATCGCTATAATTCACCCCTCCACTTT.

V usage is TRBV5-1 and J usage is TRBJ2-5; TRBD2 is a possible D gene (6 bases). Trimming left V 2 bases short and J 1 base short, with 12 bases between. CDR1 and CDR2 (germline): SGHRS, YFSETQ. This CDR3 contains 15 residues. The CDR3 coding sequence is TGCGCCAGCAGCTTTCTAGTCGGGAGCCAAGAGACCCAGTACTTC. Encoded protein: CASSFLVGSQETQYF.

The J gene is TRBJ1-3, the V gene TRBV15, with D possibly being TRBD1 (5 bases). The CDR3 has 15 residues. Trimming left V 5 bases short and J 0 bases short, with 11 bases between. CDR1 is LNHNV and CDR2 is YYDKDF in the germline V gene (reference sequence). CDR3 amino acids: CATSPRTRSGNTIYF. Written as DNA, the CDR3 is TGTGCCACCAGCCCGAGGACACGCTCTGGAAACACCATATATTTT.

The chain links TRBV11-2 to TRBJ1-2; possibly TRBD1 for D (5 bases). Germline V gene data show CDR1 as SGHAT and CDR2 as FQNNGV. The CDR3 has 14 amino acids. V was shortened by 5 bases and J by 2 bases, with 12 bases between the two germline ends. In DNA form, the CDR3 reads TGTGCCAGCAGCCCATGGGGCTCGAACTATGGCTACACCTTC. This encodes CASSPWGSNYGYTF.

The chain links TRBV6-7 to TRBJ2-1; the D gene is possibly TRBD2 (6 bases). TRBV6-7 falls under the ORF class, with uncertain function. Between the trimmed V and J ends, which lost 0 bases and 7 bases, there was a span of 16 bases. The CDR3 is 16 amino acids. The CDR3 DNA follows: TGTGCCAGCAGTTACTCGAGACCTCGACTAGAAAATGAGCAGTTCTTC. It specifies CASSYSRPRLENEQFF.

The chain recombines TRBV28 with TRBJ1-1, with D possibly TRBD1 on 6 matching bases. The CDR3 length is 15 residues. Per the germline V gene, CDR1 is MDHEN and CDR2 is SYDVKM. The V end was cut by 0 bases, the J end by 5 bases, with 13 bases between. CDR3 sequence: CASSLWGTRRTEAFF. CDR3 coding DNA: TGTGCCAGCAGTTTATGGGGGACACGGAGGACTGAAGCTTTCTTT.

This clone was observed a handful of times. V is TRBV7-9 and J is TRBJ2-7; TRBD1 is a possible D gene (6 bases). The CDR3 is 12 amino acids. Germline lookup yields CDR1 SEHNR and CDR2 FQNEAQ (reference sequence). Trimming shortened V by 3 bases and J by 6 bases, and 9 bases separated the two germline ends. As DNA, the CDR3 is TGTGCCAGCAGCTTCGGGACACCCGAGCAGTACTTC. This encodes CASSFGTPEQYF.

The chain combines TRBV29-1 with TRBJ2-3; the match to TRBD1 covers 7 bases. The trim removed 2 bases at V and 1 base at J, leaving 3 bases unmatched. This CDR3 is 14 amino acids long. In germline, CDR1 is SQVTM, CDR2 ANQGSEA. Here the CDR3 reads CSVERGLGTDTQYF. The CDR3 coding sequence is TGCAGCGTTGAAAGGGGGCTCGGCACAGATACGCAGTATTTT.

The chain combines TRBV5-1 with TRBJ1-6, with unresolved D. V dropped 0 bases and J dropped 6 bases, with 10 bases sitting between them. The germline CDR1 and CDR2 sequences are SGHRS and YFSETQ. The CDR3 runs 15 residues. DNA for the CDR3: TGCGCCAGCAGCTTGGGCCAGGCTGTTAATTCACCCCTCCACTTT. Amino acids: CASSLGQAVNSPLHF.

This chain links TRBV2 with TRBJ2-7; D call uncertain. V gave up 7 bases and J gave up 0 bases, with 10 bases separating them. Germline V lookup: CDR1 SNHLY, CDR2 FYNNEI. The CDR3 length is 13 residues. CDR3 coding DNA: TGTGCCAGCAATCCAGGTGGCTCCTACGAGCAGTACTTC. Translation: CASNPGGSYEQYF.

This clone was observed a single time. V usage is TRBV2 and J usage is TRBJ2-2, with 8 bases aligning to TRBD2. Trimming took 6 bases from V and 5 from J; bases not matched to a gene: 8. CDR3 length: 15 residues. Germline V CDR1 and CDR2: SNHLY, FYNNEI. The CDR3 DNA reads as TGTGCCAGCAGGCCGGGACTAGGGGGGACCGGGGAGCTGTTTTTT. It specifies CASRPGLGGTGELFF.